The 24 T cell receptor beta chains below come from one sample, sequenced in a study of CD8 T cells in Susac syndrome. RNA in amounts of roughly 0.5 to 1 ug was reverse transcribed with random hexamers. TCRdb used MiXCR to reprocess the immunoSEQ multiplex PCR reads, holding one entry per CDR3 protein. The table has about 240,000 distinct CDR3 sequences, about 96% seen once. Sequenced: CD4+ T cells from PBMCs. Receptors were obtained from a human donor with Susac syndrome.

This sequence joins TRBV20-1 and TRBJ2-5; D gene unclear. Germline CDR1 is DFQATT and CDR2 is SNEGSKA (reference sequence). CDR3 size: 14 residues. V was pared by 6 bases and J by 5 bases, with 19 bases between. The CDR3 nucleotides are TGCAGTGCCCGCCTCTCCAACCTGGGGGAGACCCAGTACTTC. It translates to CSARLSNLGETQYF.

The CDR3 here is CASSSFPGTGDIQYF. In nucleotides, the CDR3 is TGTGCCAGCAGCTCCTTTCCCGGGACAGGTGACATTCAGTACTTC. This chain links TRBV28 with TRBJ2-4, with 8 bases that match TRBD1. Germline CDR1 is MDHEN and CDR2 is SYDVKM. The CDR3 totals 15 residues. The V and J ends lost 6 bases and 8 bases, in that order; junction bases with no gene match: 12.

CDR3 loop: CASTQRNYGYTF. DNA for the CDR3: TGTGCCAGTACACAGAGAAACTATGGCTACACCTTC. V and J are TRBV19 and TRBJ1-2; no clear D gene. There are 12 residues in the CDR3. Germline loops: CDR1 LNHDA, CDR2 SQIVND (reference sequence). With 7 bases removed from V and 2 bases from J, the gap between germline ends came to 8 bases.

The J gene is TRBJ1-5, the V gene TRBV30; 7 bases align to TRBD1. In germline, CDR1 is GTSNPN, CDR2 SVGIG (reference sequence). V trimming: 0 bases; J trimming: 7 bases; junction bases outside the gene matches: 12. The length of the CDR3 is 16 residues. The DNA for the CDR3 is TGTGCCTGGAGTGTACGAATAGGGGGCAACTGGCAGCCCCAGCATTTT. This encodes CAWSVRIGGNWQPQHF.

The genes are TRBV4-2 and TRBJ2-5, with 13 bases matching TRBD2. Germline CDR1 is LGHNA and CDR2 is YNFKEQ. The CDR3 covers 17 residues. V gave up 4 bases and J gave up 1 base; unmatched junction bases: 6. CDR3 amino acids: CASSLGTSGTRQETQYF. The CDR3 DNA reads TGTGCCAGCAGCCTAGGGACTAGCGGGACCCGCCAAGAGACCCAGTACTTC.

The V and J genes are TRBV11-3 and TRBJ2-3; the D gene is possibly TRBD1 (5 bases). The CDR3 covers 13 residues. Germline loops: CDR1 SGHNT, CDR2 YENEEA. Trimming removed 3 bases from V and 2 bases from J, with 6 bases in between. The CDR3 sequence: CASSFRATDTQYF. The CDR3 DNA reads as TGTGCCAGCAGCTTCAGGGCCACAGATACGCAGTATTTT.

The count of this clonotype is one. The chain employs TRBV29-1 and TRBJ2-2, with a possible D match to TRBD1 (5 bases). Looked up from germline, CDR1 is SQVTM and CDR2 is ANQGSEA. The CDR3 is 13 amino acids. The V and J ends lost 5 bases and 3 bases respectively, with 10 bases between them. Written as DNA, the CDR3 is TGCAGCGTTCGTCTAGGGGACACCGGGGAGCTGTTTTTT. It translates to CSVRLGDTGELFF.

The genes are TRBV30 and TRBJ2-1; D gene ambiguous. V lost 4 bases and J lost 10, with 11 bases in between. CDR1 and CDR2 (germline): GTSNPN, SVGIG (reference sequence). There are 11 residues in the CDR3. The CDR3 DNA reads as TGTGCCTGGAAACCCTTACTCGAGCAGTTCTTC. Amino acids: CAWKPLLEQFF.

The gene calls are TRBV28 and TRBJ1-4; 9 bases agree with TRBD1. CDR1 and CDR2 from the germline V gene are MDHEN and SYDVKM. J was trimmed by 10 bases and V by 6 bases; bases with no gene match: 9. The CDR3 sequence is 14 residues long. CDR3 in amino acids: CASRSGQGGGKLFF. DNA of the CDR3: TGTGCCAGCAGGTCGGGACAGGGTGGCGGAAAACTGTTTTTT.

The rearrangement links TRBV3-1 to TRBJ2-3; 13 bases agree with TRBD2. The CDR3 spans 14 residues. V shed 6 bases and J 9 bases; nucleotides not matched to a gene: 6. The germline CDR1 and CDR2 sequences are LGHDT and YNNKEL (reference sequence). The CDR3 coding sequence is TGTGCCAGCAGTCAGACTAGCGGGGGGCGCACGCAGTATTTT. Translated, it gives CASSQTSGGRTQYF.

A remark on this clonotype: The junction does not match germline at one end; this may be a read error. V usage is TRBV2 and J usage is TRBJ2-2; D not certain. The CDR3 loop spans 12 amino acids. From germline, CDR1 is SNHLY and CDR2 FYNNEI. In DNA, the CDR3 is TGTGCCAGCGGTGAGAACACCGGGGAGCTGTTTTTT. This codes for CASGENTGELFF.

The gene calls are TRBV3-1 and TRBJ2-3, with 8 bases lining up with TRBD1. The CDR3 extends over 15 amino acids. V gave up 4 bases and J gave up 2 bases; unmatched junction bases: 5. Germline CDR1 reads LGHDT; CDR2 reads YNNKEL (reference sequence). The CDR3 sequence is CASSPRDRYTDTQYF. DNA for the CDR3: TGTGCCAGCAGCCCCCGGGACAGGTACACAGATACGCAGTATTTT.

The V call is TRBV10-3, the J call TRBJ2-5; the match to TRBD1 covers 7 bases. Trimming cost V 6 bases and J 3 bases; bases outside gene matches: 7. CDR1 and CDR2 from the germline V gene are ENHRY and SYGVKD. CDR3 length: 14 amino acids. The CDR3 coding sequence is TGTGCCATCAGCCCGACAGGGCGGGAAGAGACCCAGTACTTC. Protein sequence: CAISPTGREETQYF.

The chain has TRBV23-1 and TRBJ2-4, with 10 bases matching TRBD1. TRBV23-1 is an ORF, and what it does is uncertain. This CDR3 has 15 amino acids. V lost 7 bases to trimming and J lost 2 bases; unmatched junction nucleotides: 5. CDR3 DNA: TGCGCCAGCATAGGACAGGGGGAATCCAAAAACATTCAGTACTTC. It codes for CASIGQGESKNIQYF.

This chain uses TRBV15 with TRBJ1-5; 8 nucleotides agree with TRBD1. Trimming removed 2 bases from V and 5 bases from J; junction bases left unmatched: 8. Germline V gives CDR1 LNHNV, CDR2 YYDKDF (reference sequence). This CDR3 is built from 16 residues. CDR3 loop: CATSRPGQDIHQPQHF. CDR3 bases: TGTGCCACCAGCAGACCGGGACAGGATATCCATCAGCCCCAGCATTTT. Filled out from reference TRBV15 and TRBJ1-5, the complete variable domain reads DAMVIQNPRYQVTQFGKPVTLSCSQTLNHNVMYWYQQKSSQAPKLLFHYYDKDFNNEADTPDNFQSRRPNTSFCFLDIRSPGLGDTAMYLCATSRPGQDIHQPQHFGDGTRLSIL.

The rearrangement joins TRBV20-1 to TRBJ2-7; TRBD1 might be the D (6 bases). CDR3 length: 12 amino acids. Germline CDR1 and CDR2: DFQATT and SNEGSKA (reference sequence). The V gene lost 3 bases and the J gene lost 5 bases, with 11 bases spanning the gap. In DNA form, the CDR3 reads TGCAGTGCTAGGAGGGACACCAACGAGCAGTACTTC. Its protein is CSARRDTNEQYF.

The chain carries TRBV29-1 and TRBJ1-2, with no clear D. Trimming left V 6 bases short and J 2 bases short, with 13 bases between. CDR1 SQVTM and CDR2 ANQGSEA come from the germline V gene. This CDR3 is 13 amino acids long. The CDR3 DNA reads TGCAGCGTGGACGGACTTCTAAACTATGGCTACACCTTC. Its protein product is CSVDGLLNYGYTF. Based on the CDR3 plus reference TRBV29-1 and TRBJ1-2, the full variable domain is SAVISQKPSRDICQRGTSLTIQCQVDSQVTMMFWYRQQPGQSLTLIATANQGSEATYESGFVIDKFPISRPNLTFSTLTVSNMSPEDSSIYLCSVDGLLNYGYTFGSGTRLTVV.

The DNA for the CDR3 is TGCAGTGCTACCCCCTATACAGGCTTTCGTGAGCAGTACTTC. This gives the protein CSATPYTGFREQYF. V usage is TRBV20-1 and J usage is TRBJ2-7, with D tentatively TRBD1 (5 bases). The V end lost 4 bases, the J end lost 7 bases, and 20 bases lay between the germline ends. This CDR3 has 14 amino acids. CDR1 DFQATT and CDR2 SNEGSKA come from the germline V gene (reference sequence).

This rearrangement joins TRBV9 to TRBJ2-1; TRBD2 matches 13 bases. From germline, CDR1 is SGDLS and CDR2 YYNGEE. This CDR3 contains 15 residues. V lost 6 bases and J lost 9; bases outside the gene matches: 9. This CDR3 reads CASTSGLAGEFEQFF. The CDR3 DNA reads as TGTGCCAGCACCTCTGGACTAGCGGGAGAGTTTGAGCAGTTCTTC.

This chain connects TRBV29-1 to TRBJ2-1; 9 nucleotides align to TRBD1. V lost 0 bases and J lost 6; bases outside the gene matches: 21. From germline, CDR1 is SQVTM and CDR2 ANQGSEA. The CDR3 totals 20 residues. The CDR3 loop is CSVEDPGKKMGGTGTNEQFF. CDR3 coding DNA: TGCAGCGTTGAAGACCCGGGGAAAAAAATGGGCGGGACAGGGACCAATGAGCAGTTCTTC.

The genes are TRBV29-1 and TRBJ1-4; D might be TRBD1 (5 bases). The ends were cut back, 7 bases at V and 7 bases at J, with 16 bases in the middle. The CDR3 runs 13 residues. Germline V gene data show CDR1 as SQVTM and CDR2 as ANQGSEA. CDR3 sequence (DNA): TGCAGCGCTACAACACTGAGGGGTGAAAAACTGTTTTTT. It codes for CSATTLRGEKLFF.

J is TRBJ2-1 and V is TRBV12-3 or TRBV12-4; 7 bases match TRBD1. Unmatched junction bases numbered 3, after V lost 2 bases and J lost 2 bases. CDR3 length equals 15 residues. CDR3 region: CASSLNRGPYNEQFF. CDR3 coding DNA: TGTGCCAGCAGTTTAAACAGGGGTCCCTACAATGAGCAGTTCTTC.

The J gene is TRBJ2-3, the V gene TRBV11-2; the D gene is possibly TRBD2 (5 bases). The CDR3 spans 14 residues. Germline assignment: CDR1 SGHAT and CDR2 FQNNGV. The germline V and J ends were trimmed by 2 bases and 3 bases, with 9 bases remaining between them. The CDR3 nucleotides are TGTGCCAGCAGCTTAAGCGGAGCTACAGATACGCAGTATTTT. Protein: CASSLSGATDTQYF.

The CDR3 region is CSVGTQNSNQPQHF. The CDR3 bases are TGCAGCGTTGGGACCCAGAATAGCAATCAGCCCCAGCATTTT. The chain employs TRBV29-1 and TRBJ1-5; D is unclear. The CDR3 loop spans 14 amino acids. V was pared by 4 bases and J by 0 bases, with 10 bases between. The germline gives CDR1 SQVTM, CDR2 ANQGSEA.